This TCR beta chain was observed in a study of CD8+CD57+ T cells in acquired aplastic anemia. Study details: Mean DNA quantity obtained from sorted CD4+ and CD8+ cells was around 2.9 ug.

Genomic DNA, the template, was used for profiling of the TCR beta VDJ and CDR3. TCRdb recomputed calls from the reads with MiXCR, one row per CDR3 protein. The sample lists 150,000 to 200,000 distinct CDR3 sequences, around 48% occurring once. CDR3 length: 14 amino acids. Trimming left V 6 bases short and J 4 bases short, with 18 bases between. Germline CDR1 is DFQATT and CDR2 is SNEGSKA (reference sequence). Study-level results: Significance was not reached for CD8+ Simpson's diversity between patients and controls. A set of some 28 CD8+ CDR3 sequences was shared between patients and controls, and these sequences appeared highly expressed in patients.

As concerns this clonotype: Its antigen is undetermined. Because the CDR3 is missing its conserved closing phenylalanine or tryptophan, this is likely a read error.

Patients chosen for sequencing had shown CD8+CD57+ cell expansion by flow cytometry. No therapy was given to patients before blood sampling. The genes are TRBV20-1 and TRBJ2-5, with D perhaps being TRBD1 or TRBD2 (6 bases each). The sequenced sample was sorted CD4+, CD8+, or CD8+CD57+ T cells (not recorded which) from PBMCs. The clonotype was recovered from a human donor with aplastic anemia. The CDR3 region has the DNA TGCAGTGCCATTATACACGGGGGCCCAGAGACCCAGTACCTC. Protein sequence: CSAIIHGGPETQYL.